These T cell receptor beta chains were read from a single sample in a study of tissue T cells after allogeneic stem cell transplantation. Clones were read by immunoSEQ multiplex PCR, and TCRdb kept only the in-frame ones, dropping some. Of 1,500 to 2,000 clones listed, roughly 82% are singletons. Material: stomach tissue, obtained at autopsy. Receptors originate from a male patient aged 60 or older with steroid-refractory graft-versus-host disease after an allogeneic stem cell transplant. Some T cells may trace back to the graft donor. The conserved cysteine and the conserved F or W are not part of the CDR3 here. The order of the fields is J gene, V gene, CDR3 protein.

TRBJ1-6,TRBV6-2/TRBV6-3,ASSYRQGVNSPLH
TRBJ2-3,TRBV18,ASSPMRGALTDTQY
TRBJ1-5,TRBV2,ASSADRYSNQPQH
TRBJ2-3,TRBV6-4,ASSDGLYTDTQY
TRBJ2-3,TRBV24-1,ATRGPGADTQY
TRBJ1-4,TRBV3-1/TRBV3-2,ASSRSNEKLF
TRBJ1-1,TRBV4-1,ASSQDWGGENTEAF
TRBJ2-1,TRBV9,ASSVDVGLVDEQF
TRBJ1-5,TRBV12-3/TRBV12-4,ASSRQGGQPQH
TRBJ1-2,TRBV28,ASSGMEGGYGYT
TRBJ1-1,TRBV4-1,ASSQEYRDMNTEAF
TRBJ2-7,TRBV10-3,AISAGGSHYEQY
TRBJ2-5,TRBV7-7,ASSPRTDHQETQY
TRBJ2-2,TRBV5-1,ASSLDGGPNTGELF
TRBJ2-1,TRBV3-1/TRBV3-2,ASSQGPGGFNEQF
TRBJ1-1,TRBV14,ASSQEMRDTEAF
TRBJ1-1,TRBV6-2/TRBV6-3,ASSHPPHVTEAF